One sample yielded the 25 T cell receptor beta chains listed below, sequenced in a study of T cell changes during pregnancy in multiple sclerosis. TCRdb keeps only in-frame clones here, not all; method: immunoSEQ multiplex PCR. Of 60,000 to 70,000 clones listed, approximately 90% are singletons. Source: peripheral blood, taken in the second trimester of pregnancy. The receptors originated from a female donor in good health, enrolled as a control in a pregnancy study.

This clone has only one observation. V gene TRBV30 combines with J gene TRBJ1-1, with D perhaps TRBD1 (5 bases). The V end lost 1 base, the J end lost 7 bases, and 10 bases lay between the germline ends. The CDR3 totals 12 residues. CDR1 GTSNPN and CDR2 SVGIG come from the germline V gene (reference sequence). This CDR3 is CAWSGGGGEAFF. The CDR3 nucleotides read TGTGCCTGGAGTGGTGGGGGGGGTGAAGCTTTCTTT.

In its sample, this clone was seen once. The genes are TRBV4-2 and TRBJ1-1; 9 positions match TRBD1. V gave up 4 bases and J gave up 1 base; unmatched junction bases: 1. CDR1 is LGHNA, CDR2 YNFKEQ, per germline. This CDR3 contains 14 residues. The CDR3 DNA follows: TGTGCCAGCAGCCGGGGACAGGGGAACACTGAAGCTTTCTTT. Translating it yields CASSRGQGNTEAFF.

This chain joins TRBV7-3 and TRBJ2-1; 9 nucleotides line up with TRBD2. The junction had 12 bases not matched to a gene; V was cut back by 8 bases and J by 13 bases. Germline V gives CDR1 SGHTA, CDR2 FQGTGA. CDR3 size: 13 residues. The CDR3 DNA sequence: TGTGCCAGCGGAAACGTAGCGGGAGCGCAACAGTTCTTC. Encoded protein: CASGNVAGAQQFF.

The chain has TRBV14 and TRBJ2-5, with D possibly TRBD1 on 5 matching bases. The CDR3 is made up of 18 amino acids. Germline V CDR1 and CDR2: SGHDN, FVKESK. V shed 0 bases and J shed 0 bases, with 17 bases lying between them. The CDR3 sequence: CASSQDFYTGSYQETQYF. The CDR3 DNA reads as TGTGCCAGCAGCCAAGATTTTTACACAGGATCGTACCAAGAGACCCAGTACTTC.

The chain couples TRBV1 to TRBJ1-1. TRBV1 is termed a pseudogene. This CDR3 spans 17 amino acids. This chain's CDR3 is CTSSQDLEGLGLFEAFF. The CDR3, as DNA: TGCACCAGCAGCCAAGATCTGGAGGGGTTAGGCCTTTTTGAAGCTTTCTTT.

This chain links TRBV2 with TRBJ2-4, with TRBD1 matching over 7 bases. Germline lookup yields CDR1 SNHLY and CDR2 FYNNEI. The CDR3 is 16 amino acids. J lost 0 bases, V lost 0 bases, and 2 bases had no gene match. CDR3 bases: TGTGCCAGCAGTGAAGCAAGGGGGCGAGCCAAAAACATTCAGTACTTC. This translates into CASSEARGRAKNIQYF.

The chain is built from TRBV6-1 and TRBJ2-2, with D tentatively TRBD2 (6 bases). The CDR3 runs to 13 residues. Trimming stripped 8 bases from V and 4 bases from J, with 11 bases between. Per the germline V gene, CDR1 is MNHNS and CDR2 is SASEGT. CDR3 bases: TGTGCCAGCGGAGGGGAGAGCACCGGGGAGCTGTTTTTT. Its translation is CASGGESTGELFF.

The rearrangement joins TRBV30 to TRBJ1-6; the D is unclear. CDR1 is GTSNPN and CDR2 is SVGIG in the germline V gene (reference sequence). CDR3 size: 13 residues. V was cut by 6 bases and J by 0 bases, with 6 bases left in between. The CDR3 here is CACHGSYNSPLHF. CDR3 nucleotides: TGTGCCTGCCACGGCTCCTATAATTCACCCCTCCACTTT.

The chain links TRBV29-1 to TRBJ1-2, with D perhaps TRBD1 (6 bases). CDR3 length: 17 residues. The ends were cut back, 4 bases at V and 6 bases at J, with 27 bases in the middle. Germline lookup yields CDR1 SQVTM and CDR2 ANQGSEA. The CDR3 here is CSVAQGRPGGGKDGYTF. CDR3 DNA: TGCAGCGTTGCGCAGGGGCGCCCTGGGGGGGGTAAGGATGGCTACACCTTC. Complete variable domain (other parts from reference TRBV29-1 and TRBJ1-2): SAVISQKPSRDICQRGTSLTIQCQVDSQVTMMFWYRQQPGQSLTLIATANQGSEATYESGFVIDKFPISRPNLTFSTLTVSNMSPEDSSIYLCSVAQGRPGGGKDGYTFGSGTRLTVV.

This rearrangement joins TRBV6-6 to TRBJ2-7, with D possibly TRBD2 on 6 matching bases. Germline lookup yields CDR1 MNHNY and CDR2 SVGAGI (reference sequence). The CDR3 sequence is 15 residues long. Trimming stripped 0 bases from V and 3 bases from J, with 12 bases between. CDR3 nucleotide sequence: TGTGCCAGCAGTTACTCGGTTCCCGGGGGCTACGAGCAGTACTTC. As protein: CASSYSVPGGYEQYF.

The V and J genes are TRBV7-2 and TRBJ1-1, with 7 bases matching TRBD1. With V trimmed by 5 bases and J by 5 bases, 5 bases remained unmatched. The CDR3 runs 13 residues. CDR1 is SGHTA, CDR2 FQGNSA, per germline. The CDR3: CASSEQGRTEAFF. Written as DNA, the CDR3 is TGTGCCAGCAGCGAACAGGGGAGGACTGAAGCTTTCTTT.

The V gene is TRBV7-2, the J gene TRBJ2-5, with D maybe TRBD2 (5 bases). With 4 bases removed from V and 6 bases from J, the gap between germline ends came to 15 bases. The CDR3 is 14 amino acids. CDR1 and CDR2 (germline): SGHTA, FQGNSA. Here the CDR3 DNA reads TGTGCCAGCAGCTCCCCCTTTTCGGGGAAGACCCAGTACTTC. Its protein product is CASSSPFSGKTQYF.

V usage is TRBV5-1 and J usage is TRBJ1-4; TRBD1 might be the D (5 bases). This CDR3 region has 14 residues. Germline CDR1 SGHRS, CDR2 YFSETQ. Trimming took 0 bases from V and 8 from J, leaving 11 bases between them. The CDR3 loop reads CASSLGQGGEKLFF. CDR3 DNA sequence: TGCGCCAGCAGCTTGGGGCAGGGAGGCGAAAAACTGTTTTTT.

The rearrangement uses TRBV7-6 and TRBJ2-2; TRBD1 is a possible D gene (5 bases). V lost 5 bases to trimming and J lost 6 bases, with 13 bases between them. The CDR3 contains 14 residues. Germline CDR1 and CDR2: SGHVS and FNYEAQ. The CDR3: CASSPQGNPGELFF. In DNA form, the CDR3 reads TGTGCCAGCAGCCCCCAGGGAAATCCCGGGGAGCTGTTTTTT.

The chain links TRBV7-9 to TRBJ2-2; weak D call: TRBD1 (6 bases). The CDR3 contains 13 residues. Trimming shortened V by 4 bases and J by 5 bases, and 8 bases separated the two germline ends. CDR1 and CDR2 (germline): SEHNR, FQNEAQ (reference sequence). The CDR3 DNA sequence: TGTGCCAGCAGCTCCCAGGGGACCGGGGAGCTGTTTTTT. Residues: CASSSQGTGELFF.

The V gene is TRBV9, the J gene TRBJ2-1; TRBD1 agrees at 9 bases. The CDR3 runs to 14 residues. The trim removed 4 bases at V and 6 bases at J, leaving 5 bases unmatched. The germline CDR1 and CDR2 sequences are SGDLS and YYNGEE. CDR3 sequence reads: CASSSRTGANEQFF. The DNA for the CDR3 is TGTGCCAGCAGCTCGAGGACAGGGGCCAATGAGCAGTTCTTC. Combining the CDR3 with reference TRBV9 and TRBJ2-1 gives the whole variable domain DSGVTQTPKHLITATGQRVTLRCSPRSGDLSVYWYQQSLDQGLQFLIQYYNGEERAKGNILERFSAQQFPDLHSELNLSSLELGDSALYFCASSSRTGANEQFFGPGTRLTVL.

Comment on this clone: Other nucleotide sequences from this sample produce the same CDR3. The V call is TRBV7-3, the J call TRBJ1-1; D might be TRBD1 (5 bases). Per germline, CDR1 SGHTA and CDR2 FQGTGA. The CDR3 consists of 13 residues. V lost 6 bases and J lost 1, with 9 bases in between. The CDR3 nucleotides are TGTGCCAGCAGTCGCGACAGGAACACTGAAGCTTTCTTT. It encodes CASSRDRNTEAFF.

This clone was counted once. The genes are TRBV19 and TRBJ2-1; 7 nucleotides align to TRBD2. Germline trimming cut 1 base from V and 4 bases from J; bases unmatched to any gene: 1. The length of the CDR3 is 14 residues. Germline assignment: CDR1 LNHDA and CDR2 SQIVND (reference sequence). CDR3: CASSIGREYNEQFF. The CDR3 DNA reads TGTGCCAGTAGTATAGGGCGGGAGTACAATGAGCAGTTCTTC.

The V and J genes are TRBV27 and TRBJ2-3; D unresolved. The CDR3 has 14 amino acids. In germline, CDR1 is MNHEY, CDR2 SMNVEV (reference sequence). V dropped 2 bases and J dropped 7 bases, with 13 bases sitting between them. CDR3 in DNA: TGTGCCAGCAGTTTAACCTCCGCTCTAAATACGCAGTATTTT. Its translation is CASSLTSALNTQYF.

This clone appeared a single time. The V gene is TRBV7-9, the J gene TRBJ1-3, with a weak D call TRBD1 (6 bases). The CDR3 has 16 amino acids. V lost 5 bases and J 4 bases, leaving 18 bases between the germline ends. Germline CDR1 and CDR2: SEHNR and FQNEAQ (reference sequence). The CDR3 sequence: CASSNRLGTTGNTIYF. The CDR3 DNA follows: TGTGCCAGCAGCAACCGCCTGGGGACAACCGGAAACACCATATATTTT.

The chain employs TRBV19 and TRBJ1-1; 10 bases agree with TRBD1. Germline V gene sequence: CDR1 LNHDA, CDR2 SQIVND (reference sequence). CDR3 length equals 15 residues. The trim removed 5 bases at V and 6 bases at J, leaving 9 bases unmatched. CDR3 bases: TGTGCCAGTAGTCCGACGGACAGGGGGTGGCCTGAAGCTTTCTTT. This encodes CASSPTDRGWPEAFF.

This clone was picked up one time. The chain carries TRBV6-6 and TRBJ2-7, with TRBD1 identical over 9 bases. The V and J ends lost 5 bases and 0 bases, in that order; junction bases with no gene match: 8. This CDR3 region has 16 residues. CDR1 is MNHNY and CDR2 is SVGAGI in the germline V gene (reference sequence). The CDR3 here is CASSLERTGVSYEQYF. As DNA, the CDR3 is TGTGCCAGCAGTCTCGAGCGGACAGGGGTCTCCTACGAGCAGTACTTC.

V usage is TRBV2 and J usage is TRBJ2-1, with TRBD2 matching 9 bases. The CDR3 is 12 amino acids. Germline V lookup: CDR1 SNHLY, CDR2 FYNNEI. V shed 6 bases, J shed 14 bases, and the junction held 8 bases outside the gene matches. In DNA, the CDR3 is TGTGCCAGCAGAGAGATAGCGGGAGAAGAGTTCTTC. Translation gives CASREIAGEEFF.

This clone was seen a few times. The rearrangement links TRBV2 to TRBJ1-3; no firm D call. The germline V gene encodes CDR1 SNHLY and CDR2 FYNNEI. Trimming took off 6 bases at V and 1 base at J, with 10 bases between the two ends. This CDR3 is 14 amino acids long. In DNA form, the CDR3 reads TGTGCCAGCAGCGTCGACTATTCTGGAAACACCATATATTTT. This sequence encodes CASSVDYSGNTIYF.

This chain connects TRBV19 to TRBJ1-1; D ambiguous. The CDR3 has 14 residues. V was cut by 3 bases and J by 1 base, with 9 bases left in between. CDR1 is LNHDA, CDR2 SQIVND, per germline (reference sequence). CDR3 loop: CASSIGDKNTEAFF. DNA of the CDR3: TGTGCCAGTAGTATCGGGGATAAGAACACTGAAGCTTTCTTT.